This entry features one T cell receptor beta chain sequence. Germline V gives CDR1 SGHDN, CDR2 FVKESK. The CDR3 covers 14 residues. V lost 5 bases to trimming and J lost 5 bases, with 16 bases between them. The sample comes from a study of OX40 agonist ivuxolimab in advanced cancers. In the study overall: Treatment of patients was with ivuxolimab, an agonistic anti-OX40 (CD134) antibody.

The method was immunoSEQ multiplex PCR; TCRdb's version includes in-frame clones alone and lacks a portion of them. The sample has about 48,000 clones; 70% to 90% are singletons. The chain employs TRBV14 and TRBJ2-7; D uncertain. This material consisted of CD4+ or CD8+ T cells sorted from blood, taken in a trial of the OX40 agonist ivuxolimab. The TCR comes from an adult with an advanced solid tumor such as melanoma, head and neck, liver or kidney cancer. The CDR3 spells CASSSGYRANEQYF. In DNA, the CDR3 is TGTGCCAGCAGCTCCGGTTACAGAGCGAACGAGCAGTACTTC.